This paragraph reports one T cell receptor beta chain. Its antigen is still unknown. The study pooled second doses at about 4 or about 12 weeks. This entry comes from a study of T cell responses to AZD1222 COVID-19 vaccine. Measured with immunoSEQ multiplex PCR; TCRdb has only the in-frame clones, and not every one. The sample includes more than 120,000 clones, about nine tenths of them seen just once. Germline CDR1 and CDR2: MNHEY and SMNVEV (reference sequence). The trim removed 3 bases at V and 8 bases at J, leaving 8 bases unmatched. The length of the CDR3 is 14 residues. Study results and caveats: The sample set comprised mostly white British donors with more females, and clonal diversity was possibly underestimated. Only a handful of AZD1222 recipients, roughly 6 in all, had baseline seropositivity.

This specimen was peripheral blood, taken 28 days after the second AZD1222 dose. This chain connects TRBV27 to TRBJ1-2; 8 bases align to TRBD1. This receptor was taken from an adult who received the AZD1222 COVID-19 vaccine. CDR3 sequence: CASSFARGPSGYTF. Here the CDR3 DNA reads TGTGCCAGCAGTTTCGCCAGGGGGCCTTCCGGCTACACCTTC.